This T cell receptor beta chain was sequenced during a study of cytomegalovirus exposure and HLA in healthy donors. Study context: Early release data held 85 million or so unique TCRs from HLA-typed donors. Regarding the study as a whole: For cytomegalovirus status, the classifier reportedly gave diagnoses with high specificity and sensitivity. Later genetic work tied a missense DCLRE1C variant to beta-chain V and J trimming.

PCR used 60 Vbeta primers and 13 Jbeta primers. Authors' methods: As a later analysis found, there were 70 million to 90 million unique TCR beta chains, of which around 10 million were shared. Here immunoSEQ multiplex PCR was the method, and the copy in TCRdb shows in-frame clones only, minus some. V and J calls and clone size come straight from that table; D and trimming were deduced from the DNA. Of 150,000 or so clones in the sample, 86% are singletons; the top ten hold almost 2%. The V gene's germline CDR1 is KGHSH and CDR2 LQKENI. The CDR3 length is 14 residues. The V end was cut by 2 bases, the J end by 6 bases, with 10 bases between. The table lists this clone with a few counts. Its antigen is currently unknown.

The receptor's source is a woman aged 18-30 years in good health and CMV-seronegative. Sequences were obtained from PBMCs. The gene calls are TRBV18 and TRBJ1-4; tentatively, D is TRBD1 (5 bases). The CDR3 DNA is TGTGCCAGCTCACCAAAGACAGCTTATGAAAAACTGTTTTTT. It codes for CASSPKTAYEKLFF.